Reported below is one TCR beta chain. Its specificity is not known. The data belong to a study of blood T cells in healthy people across ages. Notes on the study in general: Total diversity from one million sequenced T cells was likely underestimated. Donors of long life had a larger count of naive CD4+ cells and greater diversity than aged donors.

A second PCR, run for about 7 to 11 cycles, used a sample-barcoded 5' primer plus a J-beta primer mix. One entry per CDR3 protein, called by TCRdb with MiXCR from the 5' RACE reads. The sample carries a few hundred thousand distinct CDR3 sequences, 52% recorded once. Trimming took 5 bases from V and 0 from J; bases not matched to a gene: 4. CDR1 is GTSNPN, CDR2 SVGIG, per germline (reference sequence). The CDR3 is 14 amino acids. The receptor's source is a man aged 60 to 69 in good health. What was sequenced was blood. The genes are TRBV30 and TRBJ1-1, with 9 bases identical to TRBD1. In DNA form, the CDR3 reads TGTGCCTGGGCCGGACAGGGGATGAACACTGAAGCTTTCTTT. Its protein product is CAWAGQGMNTEAFF. The full variable domain, in which reference TRBV30 and TRBJ1-1 provide the parts outside the CDR3, is SQTIHQWPATLVQPVGSPLSLECTVEGTSNPNLYWYRQAAGRGLQLLFYSVGIGQISSEVPQNLSASRPQDRQFILSSKKLLLSDSGFYLCAWAGQGMNTEAFFGQGTRLTVV.